This T cell receptor beta chain was identified during a study of control samples from healthy donors and cancer patients. V was trimmed by 3 bases and J by 6 bases, leaving 17 bases between them. Looked up from germline, CDR1 is SGDLS and CDR2 is YYNGEE. CDR3 length equals 15 residues. Using immunoSEQ multiplex PCR, the repertoire was profiled, and TCRdb retains in-frame clones only, with some absent. The sample lists 60,000 to 100,000 clones, around 89% occurring once. The sequence was collected from a man between 50 and 59 years old in good health. The gene calls are TRBV9 and TRBJ2-3; D remains unclear. The specimen sequenced was blood. CDR3 sequence: CASSAPGAATDTQYF. CDR3 DNA: TGTGCCAGCAGCGCGCCCGGCGCCGCTACGGATACGCAGTATTTT.